The rows below give T cell receptor beta chains drawn from one sample of a study of blood T cell repertoires in COVID-19. Here immunoSEQ multiplex PCR was the method, and the copy in TCRdb shows in-frame clones only, minus some. The repertoire holds 250,000 or so clones, with about four fifths as singletons. The specimen sequenced was peripheral blood. The receptor set was obtained from an older man with acute or convalescent COVID-19. CDR3s include the opening cysteine and the closing phenylalanine or tryptophan. The D gene is left open where the match is weak. Part of the rows lack a size; the others show once, few, many or a class for expanded clones.

len: 15; v_gene: TRBV7-2; d_gene: TRBD1; abundance: NA; j_gene: TRBJ1-1; CDR3nt: TGTGCCAGCAGGGGCTCCGGGACAGGGGAGACTGAAGCTTTCTTT; CDR3aa: CASRGSGTGETEAFF
len: 14; v_gene: TRBV6-5; d_gene: TRBD1; abundance: NA; j_gene: TRBJ2-7; CDR3nt: TGTGCCAGCAGGCCTTGGGGACAGGGTGACGAGCAGTACTTC; CDR3aa: CASRPWGQGDEQYF
len: 15; v_gene: TRBV5-1; d_gene: TRBD1; abundance: few; j_gene: TRBJ1-6; CDR3nt: TGCGCCAGCAGCTTGTCCGAGGGGGCCAATTCACCCCTCCACTTT; CDR3aa: CASSLSEGANSPLHF
len: 14; v_gene: TRBV5-1; d_gene: NA; abundance: NA; j_gene: TRBJ2-4; CDR3nt: TGCGCCAGCAGCTTCACGTTCCCAGGAAACATTCAGTACTTC; CDR3aa: CASSFTFPGNIQYF
len: 13; v_gene: TRBV27; d_gene: NA; abundance: NA; j_gene: TRBJ2-2; CDR3nt: TGTGCCAGCAGTTTATGGTACAGCGGGGAGCTGTTTTTT; CDR3aa: CASSLWYSGELFF
len: 19; v_gene: TRBV5-1; d_gene: NA; abundance: NA; j_gene: TRBJ2-5; CDR3nt: TGCGCCAGCAGCAGGAGACAGGGAGGAGGCAACTCGAGGCTAGAGACCCAGTACTTC; CDR3aa: CASSRRQGGGNSRLETQYF
len: 12; v_gene: TRBV2; d_gene: TRBD2; abundance: few; j_gene: TRBJ2-7; CDR3nt: TGTGCCAGCAAAGTAGCGGGGGGCGAGCAGTACTTC; CDR3aa: CASKVAGGEQYF
len: 14; v_gene: TRBV18; d_gene: NA; abundance: NA; j_gene: TRBJ2-3; CDR3nt: TGTGCCAGCTCACCCGAAACTTACACAGATACGCAGTATTTT; CDR3aa: CASSPETYTDTQYF
len: 15; v_gene: TRBV9; d_gene: TRBD2; abundance: NA; j_gene: TRBJ2-7; CDR3nt: TGTGCCAGCAGCTATAGCGGGCAGACCTCCTACGAGCAGTACTTC; CDR3aa: CASSYSGQTSYEQYF
len: 15; v_gene: TRBV19; d_gene: NA; abundance: once; j_gene: TRBJ1-5; CDR3nt: TGTGCCAGTAGCCCCACACAGGGTTACAATCAGCCCCAGCATTTT; CDR3aa: CASSPTQGYNQPQHF
len: 13; v_gene: TRBV19; d_gene: NA; abundance: NA; j_gene: TRBJ2-3; CDR3nt: TGTGCCAGTAGTCCTTCCTTAACAGATACGCAGTATTTT; CDR3aa: CASSPSLTDTQYF
len: 16; v_gene: TRBV15; d_gene: TRBD2; abundance: NA; j_gene: TRBJ2-1; CDR3nt: TGTGCCACCAGGGGACTAGCGGGAGATGCCTACAATGAGCAGTTCTTC; CDR3aa: CATRGLAGDAYNEQFF
len: 14; v_gene: TRBV19; d_gene: NA; abundance: NA; j_gene: TRBJ2-7; CDR3nt: TGTGCCAGTAGTCCCGGCACAGCAGCCTACGAGCAGTACTTC; CDR3aa: CASSPGTAAYEQYF
len: 15; v_gene: TRBV5-1; d_gene: NA; abundance: NA; j_gene: TRBJ2-5; CDR3nt: TGCGCCAGCAGCTTGGCCCCGGGAACCCAAGAGACCCAGTACTTC; CDR3aa: CASSLAPGTQETQYF
len: 18; v_gene: TRBV14; d_gene: TRBD2; abundance: NA; j_gene: TRBJ2-1; CDR3nt: TGTGCCAGCAGCCATCTTCTTGGACTAGCGGGGGCCTACAATGAGCAGTTCTTC; CDR3aa: CASSHLLGLAGAYNEQFF
len: 14; v_gene: TRBV11-2; d_gene: NA; abundance: few; j_gene: TRBJ1-1; CDR3nt: TGTGCCAGCAGCCTCCCGCGACAGAACACTGAAGCTTTCTTT; CDR3aa: CASSLPRQNTEAFF
len: 14; v_gene: TRBV18; d_gene: NA; abundance: few; j_gene: TRBJ1-1; CDR3nt: TGTGCCAGCTCACCACGTTCCATGAACACTGAAGCTTTCTTT; CDR3aa: CASSPRSMNTEAFF
len: 15; v_gene: TRBV6-5; d_gene: NA; abundance: NA; j_gene: TRBJ1-2; CDR3nt: TGTGCCAGCAGAGGGGATGGCAGACCTAACTATGGCTACACCTTC; CDR3aa: CASRGDGRPNYGYTF
len: 13; v_gene: TRBV7-2; d_gene: NA; abundance: NA; j_gene: TRBJ1-1; CDR3nt: TGTGCCAGCAGCTTAGAATCCAGGCACGAAGCTTTCTTT; CDR3aa: CASSLESRHEAFF
len: 13; v_gene: TRBV28; d_gene: NA; abundance: few; j_gene: TRBJ2-7; CDR3nt: TGTGCCAGCACTGACTATATGGTTTACGAGCAGTACTTC; CDR3aa: CASTDYMVYEQYF
len: 15; v_gene: TRBV20-1; d_gene: NA; abundance: NA; j_gene: TRBJ1-3; CDR3nt: TGCAGTGCTAGTCCTACGGAAAGAAGGGGGAACACCATATATTTT; CDR3aa: CSASPTERRGNTIYF
len: 15; v_gene: TRBV7-6; d_gene: NA; abundance: NA; j_gene: TRBJ1-6; CDR3nt: TGTGCCAGCAGCTCGACAGGTCTCTATAATTCACCCCTCCACTTT; CDR3aa: CASSSTGLYNSPLHF
len: 18; v_gene: TRBV19; d_gene: NA; abundance: NA; j_gene: TRBJ1-6; CDR3nt: TGTGCCAGTAGTCCTTCCAACTGGGCAAGCTCCTATAATTCACCCCTCCACTTT; CDR3aa: CASSPSNWASSYNSPLHF
len: 13; v_gene: TRBV11-2; d_gene: NA; abundance: NA; j_gene: TRBJ1-2; CDR3nt: TGTGCCAGCAGCTTAGGGGCCCTATATGGCTACACCTTC; CDR3aa: CASSLGALYGYTF
len: 15; v_gene: TRBV7-9; d_gene: TRBD1; abundance: NA; j_gene: TRBJ1-4; CDR3nt: TGTGCCAGCAGCTCCCGACAGGGGGTTCGAGAAAAACTGTTTTTT; CDR3aa: CASSSRQGVREKLFF
len: 13; v_gene: TRBV2; d_gene: NA; abundance: NA; j_gene: TRBJ2-7; CDR3nt: TGTGCCAGAAGACAGACGAGCTCCTACGAGCAGTACTTC; CDR3aa: CARRQTSSYEQYF
len: 15; v_gene: TRBV24-1; d_gene: NA; abundance: NA; j_gene: TRBJ2-2; CDR3nt: TGTGCCACCAGTAAGAGGGGGTCGAACACCGGGGAGCTGTTTTTT; CDR3aa: CATSKRGSNTGELFF
len: 13; v_gene: TRBV11-2; d_gene: NA; abundance: NA; j_gene: TRBJ1-1; CDR3nt: TGTGCCAGCAGCTTAATAGAGAACACTGAAGCTTTCTTT; CDR3aa: CASSLIENTEAFF
len: 15; v_gene: TRBV19; d_gene: TRBD1; abundance: once; j_gene: TRBJ2-2; CDR3nt: TGTGCCAGTAGCCTGACAGGGGTCGACACCGGGGAGCTGTTTTTT; CDR3aa: CASSLTGVDTGELFF
len: 15; v_gene: TRBV6-6; d_gene: NA; abundance: NA; j_gene: TRBJ2-2; CDR3nt: TGTGCCAGCAGAACAGCCGATTGGGACACCGGGGAGCTGTTTTTT; CDR3aa: CASRTADWDTGELFF
len: 14; v_gene: TRBV27; d_gene: TRBD1; abundance: NA; j_gene: TRBJ2-1; CDR3nt: TGTGCCAGCACGGTCATGGGGACAGCCGGTGAGCAGTTCTTC; CDR3aa: CASTVMGTAGEQFF
len: 18; v_gene: TRBV18; d_gene: TRBD1; abundance: NA; j_gene: TRBJ1-5; CDR3nt: TGTGCCAGCTCACCAATTCCCCCGACAGGGACAAGCAATCAGCCCCAGCATTTT; CDR3aa: CASSPIPPTGTSNQPQHF
len: 18; v_gene: TRBV10-1; d_gene: NA; abundance: NA; j_gene: TRBJ2-2; CDR3nt: TGCGCTCACCGGGTGGGGCGGAATAAGATCACTGTCACCGGGGAGCTGTTTTTT; CDR3aa: CAHRVGRNKITVTGELFF
len: 15; v_gene: TRBV2; d_gene: NA; abundance: NA; j_gene: TRBJ1-4; CDR3nt: TGTGCCAGCAGTGGTGTGCAGGCACGTAATGAAAAACTGTTTTTT; CDR3aa: CASSGVQARNEKLFF
len: 14; v_gene: TRBV18; d_gene: TRBD1; abundance: NA; j_gene: TRBJ1-1; CDR3nt: TGTGCCAGCTCACCCAACAGGGGGCGCACTGAAGCTTTCTTT; CDR3aa: CASSPNRGRTEAFF
len: 17; v_gene: TRBV5-1; d_gene: TRBD2; abundance: NA; j_gene: TRBJ2-3; CDR3nt: TGCGCCAGCAGCTTTCTAGCGGGAGCTTTCAGTATGGATACGCAGTATTTT; CDR3aa: CASSFLAGAFSMDTQYF